The clone carrying this T cell receptor beta chain appeared once. The data belong to a study of shared clonotypes between healthy human individuals. Study details: The study used three CD4 naive, three CD4 memory, two CD8 naive and one CD8 memory plate per donor.

Produced via immunoSEQ multiplex PCR; TCRdb's table is partial and in-frame only. The sample includes 1.4 million to 1.5 million clones, about 96% seen only once; the top ten take 1.2%. Germline CDR1 and CDR2: LNHDA and SQIVND (reference sequence). The ends were cut back, 3 bases at V and 5 bases at J, with 26 bases in the middle. The CDR3 length is 18 residues. Sequencing used naive CD4+ T cells sorted from blood. As for subset: CD45RA+ positively selected. The TCR comes from a man aged 25 to 40 in good health. The chain couples TRBV19 to TRBJ2-7; a possible D gene is TRBD2 (6 bases). The CDR3 coding sequence is TGTGCCAGTAGTATTAAGGCTGGGCAGGGAGGTATTAACCACGAGCAGTACTTC. Its protein product is CASSIKAGQGGINHEQYF.